A selection of T cell receptor beta chains follows, all from one sample in a study of PD-1 blockade in mismatch repair-deficient tumors. Measured with immunoSEQ multiplex PCR; TCRdb has only the in-frame clones, and not every one. Of 40,000 to 65,000 clones in the sample, around 85% were seen once. This sample comprised peripheral blood, obtained about 4.5 months after starting pembrolizumab. The receptors originated from an adult with mismatch repair-deficient cancer. Both conserved end residues are part of each CDR3. A D gene is named only where the DNA matches it firmly. Part of the rows lack a size; the others show once, few, many or a class for expanded clones.

clone_size: once
v_call: TRBV19
j_call: TRBJ2-7
d_call: NA
cdr3_nt: TGTGCCAGTTCAGCGGTTAGCTCCTACGAGCAGTACTTC
cdr3_aa: CASSAVSSYEQYF

clone_size: NA
v_call: TRBV7-8
j_call: TRBJ2-1
d_call: NA
cdr3_nt: TGTGCCACCAGCCTGGGCGGGACCGAGCAGTTCTTC
cdr3_aa: CATSLGGTEQFF

clone_size: NA
v_call: TRBV5-1
j_call: TRBJ2-3
d_call: TRBD2
cdr3_nt: TGCGCCAGCAGCTTGGAGCGGAATAGCGGGAGGCGGACAGATACGCAGTATTTT
cdr3_aa: CASSLERNSGRRTDTQYF

clone_size: NA
v_call: TRBV4-1
j_call: TRBJ2-3
d_call: TRBD1
cdr3_nt: TGCGCCAGCAGCCAAGACAGACAGGGTATCACAGATACGCAGTATTTT
cdr3_aa: CASSQDRQGITDTQYF

clone_size: NA
v_call: TRBV25-1
j_call: TRBJ1-1
d_call: NA
cdr3_nt: TGTGCCAGCAGTATCAAAGGAGATGAAGCTTTCTTT
cdr3_aa: CASSIKGDEAFF

clone_size: NA
v_call: TRBV21-1
j_call: TRBJ1-1
d_call: NA
cdr3_nt: TGTGCCAGCCGACCAAGACAGGGGCTTCCTGAAGCTTTCTTT
cdr3_aa: CASRPRQGLPEAFF

clone_size: NA
v_call: TRBV30
j_call: TRBJ1-1
d_call: NA
cdr3_nt: TGTGCCTGGAGCGCGGGACACACTGAAGCTTTCTTT
cdr3_aa: CAWSAGHTEAFF

clone_size: NA
v_call: TRBV6-5
j_call: TRBJ2-7
d_call: NA
cdr3_nt: TGTGCCAGCAGTTTCGACAGTTTTTACGAGCAGTACTTC
cdr3_aa: CASSFDSFYEQYF

clone_size: NA
v_call: TRBV6-5
j_call: TRBJ1-5
d_call: TRBD1
cdr3_nt: TGTGCCAGCACTCCGGGACAGGGGCATCAGCCCCAGCATTTT
cdr3_aa: CASTPGQGHQPQHF

clone_size: NA
v_call: TRBV7-2
j_call: TRBJ2-3
d_call: NA
cdr3_nt: TGTGCCAGCAGCCGGAGATCCCCCCCAGATACGCAGTATTTT
cdr3_aa: CASSRRSPPDTQYF

clone_size: NA
v_call: TRBV2
j_call: TRBJ1-2
d_call: TRBD1
cdr3_nt: TGTGCCAGCAGGCGACCGGGACAGGGAACTAACTATGGCTACACCTTC
cdr3_aa: CASRRPGQGTNYGYTF

clone_size: NA
v_call: TRBV10-1
j_call: TRBJ2-7
d_call: NA
cdr3_nt: TGCGCCAGCAGTCAGGGGGGGAGTCTAAACGAGCAGTACTTC
cdr3_aa: CASSQGGSLNEQYF

clone_size: NA
v_call: TRBV6-5
j_call: TRBJ2-1
d_call: NA
cdr3_nt: TGTGCCAGCAGTTATATTGCAGGGTCCTACAATGAGCAGTTCTTC
cdr3_aa: CASSYIAGSYNEQFF

clone_size: NA
v_call: TRBV19
j_call: TRBJ2-5
d_call: TRBD2
cdr3_nt: TGTGCCAGTAACGCGGGACTAGCGGGAGCCCTGGGGGAGACCCAGTACTTC
cdr3_aa: CASNAGLAGALGETQYF

clone_size: few
v_call: TRBV28
j_call: TRBJ2-7
d_call: TRBD2
cdr3_nt: TGTGCCAGCAGTTTAGTAGCGGGAGGTTCTTTTTATGAGCAGTACTTC
cdr3_aa: CASSLVAGGSFYEQYF

clone_size: NA
v_call: TRBV18
j_call: TRBJ1-1
d_call: NA
cdr3_nt: TGTGCCAGCTCACCAAATTTACTCTCCAACGGTGAGCCTGAAGCTTTCTTT
cdr3_aa: CASSPNLLSNGEPEAFF